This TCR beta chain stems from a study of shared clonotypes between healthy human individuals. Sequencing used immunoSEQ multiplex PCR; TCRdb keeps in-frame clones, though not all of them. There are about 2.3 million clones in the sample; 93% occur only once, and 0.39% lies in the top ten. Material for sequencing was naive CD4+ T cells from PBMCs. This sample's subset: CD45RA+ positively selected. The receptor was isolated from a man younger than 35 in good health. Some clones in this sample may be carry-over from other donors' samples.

The CDR3 nucleotides are TGTGCCAGCAGTTCGACCCCTGGTCAGGGCCGCACCGGGGAGCTGTTTTTT. This codes for CASSSTPGQGRTGELFF. This chain uses TRBV7-6 with TRBJ2-2, with D tentatively TRBD1 (5 bases). V was pared by 6 bases and J by 4 bases, with 21 bases between. Germline CDR1 SGHVS, CDR2 FNYEAQ. The CDR3 extends over 17 amino acids.